A selection of T cell receptor beta chains follows, all from one sample in a study of T cell responses to AZD1222 COVID-19 vaccine. Data came from immunoSEQ multiplex PCR; TCRdb stores just in-frame clones and leaves some out. The profile covers more than 95,000 clones, with 88% appearing a single time and approximately 3.4% taken by the ten largest. Sequencing was performed on peripheral blood, taken 28 days after the second AZD1222 dose. Every receptor here comes from an adult who received the AZD1222 COVID-19 vaccine. The CDR3 runs from the conserved cysteine through the conserved F or W. Fields, in order: D gene, V gene, clone size, J gene, CDR3 protein, CDR3 DNA. A D gene is named only where the DNA matches it firmly. Clone size, where shown, is once, few, many, or a class for clones that have expanded.

NA	TRBV30	NA	TRBJ1-1	CTWSGWTEAFF	TGTACCTGGAGTGGGTGGACTGAAGCTTTCTTT
NA	TRBV2	NA	TRBJ1-1	CASTATGGTEAFF	TGTGCCAGCACTGCGACGGGGGGCACTGAAGCTTTCTTT
NA	TRBV27	NA	TRBJ1-2	CASSTHGKNYGYTF	TGTGCCAGCAGTACGCACGGGAAAAATTATGGCTACACCTTC
NA	TRBV28	NA	TRBJ1-6	CASSLGGGGKNSPLHF	TGTGCCAGCAGTTTGGGGGGCGGAGGAAAGAATTCACCCCTCCACTTT
TRBD1	TRBV27	NA	TRBJ1-1	CASRIQGGREAFF	TGTGCCAGCAGGATACAGGGGGGACGTGAAGCTTTCTTT
NA	TRBV14	NA	TRBJ2-7	CASSQGGPPYEQYF	TGTGCCAGCAGCCAGGGAGGACCACCTTACGAGCAGTACTTC
NA	TRBV6-2/TRBV6-3	NA	TRBJ1-1	CASSWGLGLNTEAFF	TGTGCCAGCAGTTGGGGGTTAGGCCTGAACACTGAAGCTTTCTTT
NA	TRBV7-8	NA	TRBJ1-4	CASSLAAGNEKLFF	TGTGCCAGCAGCTTAGCGGCGGGGAATGAAAAACTGTTTTTT
NA	TRBV7-6	NA	TRBJ2-7	CASSLGDITSSYEQYF	TGTGCCAGCAGCTTAGGGGACATTACGAGCTCCTACGAGCAGTACTTC
TRBD2	TRBV4-2	NA	TRBJ2-7	CASSQEKLAGGGSYEQYF	TGTGCCAGCAGCCAAGAGAAACTAGCGGGAGGAGGGTCCTACGAGCAGTACTTC
TRBD1	TRBV13	NA	TRBJ1-2	CASRQQGADYGYTF	TGTGCCAGCAGACAGCAGGGGGCGGACTATGGCTACACCTTC
NA	TRBV5-6	few	TRBJ1-2	CASSLDRTNYGYTF	TGTGCCAGCAGCTTGGACAGGACTAACTATGGCTACACCTTC
NA	TRBV3-1/TRBV3-2	NA	TRBJ1-6	CASSQEVVGSPLHF	TGTGCCAGCAGCCAAGAAGTGGTCGGCTCACCCCTCCACTTT
TRBD1	TRBV10-2	NA	TRBJ1-5	CASMGQGVEFGNQPQHF	TGCGCCAGCATGGGACAGGGGGTCGAATTTGGCAATCAGCCCCAGCATTTT
NA	TRBV7-2	NA	TRBJ1-1	CASRLDMANTEAFF	TGTGCCAGCAGGTTAGACATGGCGAACACTGAAGCTTTCTTT
TRBD1	TRBV30	once	TRBJ2-7	CAWSFGQGDEQYF	TGTGCCTGGAGTTTCGGACAGGGGGACGAGCAGTACTTC
TRBD1	TRBV18	few	TRBJ1-1	CASSRTGPTEAFF	TGTGCCAGCTCAAGGACAGGGCCCACTGAAGCTTTCTTT
NA	TRBV28	NA	TRBJ2-4	CASSLGGLQYF	TGTGCCAGCAGTTTAGGGGGGCTCCAGTACTTC
TRBD2	TRBV2	NA	TRBJ2-1	CASSEYASGGANEQFF	TGTGCCAGCAGTGAATATGCTAGCGGGGGGGCTAATGAGCAGTTCTTC
TRBD1	TRBV7-2	NA	TRBJ2-5	CASSTGQGAQETQYF	TGTGCCAGCAGCACAGGACAGGGGGCACAGGAGACCCAGTACTTC
NA	TRBV28	NA	TRBJ2-7	CASSPGPRFYEQYF	TGTGCCAGCAGCCCTGGACCCAGATTTTACGAGCAGTACTTC
NA	TRBV11-3	NA	TRBJ2-1	CASSSALDEQFF	TGTGCCAGCAGCTCCGCCCTGGATGAGCAGTTCTTC
NA	TRBV19	NA	TRBJ1-1	CASSIHTLNTEAFF	TGTGCCAGTAGTATACACACATTGAACACTGAAGCTTTCTTT
TRBD1	TRBV10-3	NA	TRBJ2-7	CAISEVSGDSRQYF	TGTGCCATCAGTGAGGTCAGTGGGGACAGCAGGCAGTACTTC
TRBD2	TRBV4-3	once	TRBJ2-1	CASSQDLASGMGEQFF	TGCGCCAGCAGCCAAGATTTGGCTAGCGGGATGGGTGAGCAGTTCTTC
NA	TRBV7-3	NA	TRBJ1-2	CASREPTVYGYTF	TGTGCCAGCAGGGAACCGACAGTCTATGGCTACACCTTC
TRBD1	TRBV6-4	NA	TRBJ1-5	CASFGTGRPFCNQPQHF	TGTGCCAGTTTCGGGACAGGGAGGCCTTTTTGCAATCAGCCCCAGCATTTT
TRBD1	TRBV11-2	NA	TRBJ1-3	CASSLRTGFSGNTIYF	TGTGCCAGCAGCCTCCGGACAGGGTTCTCTGGAAACACCATATATTTT
TRBD1	TRBV19	NA	TRBJ1-3	CASTRGSSGNTIYF	TGTGCCAGTACCAGGGGGAGCTCTGGAAACACCATATATTTT
TRBD1	TRBV6-4	NA	TRBJ2-1	CASSPRDRGYNEQFF	TGTGCCAGCAGTCCCCGGGACAGGGGATACAATGAGCAGTTCTTC
NA	TRBV30	few	TRBJ1-3	CAWGPRPFLGIAIGNTIYF	TGTGCCTGGGGGCCCCGTCCATTTCTTGGCATTGCTATTGGAAACACCATATATTTT
NA	TRBV6-5	NA	TRBJ1-2	CASSRPSNYGYTF	TGTGCCAGCAGCCGACCGTCGAACTATGGCTACACCTTC
NA	TRBV5-4	NA	TRBJ1-2	CASSLDPGDIYGYTF	TGTGCCAGCAGCTTGGACCCAGGGGATATCTATGGCTACACCTTC
NA	TRBV10-3	NA	TRBJ2-3	CATGGKGGLTDTQYF	TGTGCCACCGGTGGGAAGGGCGGGCTCACAGATACGCAGTATTTT
NA	TRBV30	NA	TRBJ1-3	CAWSVLIGNTIYF	TGTGCCTGGAGTGTACTTATTGGGAACACCATATATTTT
NA	TRBV30	once	TRBJ2-2	CAWSGARGAPTGELFF	TGTGCCTGGAGTGGGGCCCGGGGGGCCCCCACCGGGGAGCTGTTTTTT
NA	TRBV27	NA	TRBJ1-1	CASTETGWENTEAFF	TGTGCCAGCACGGAAACCGGCTGGGAGAACACTGAAGCTTTCTTT
NA	TRBV7-2	once	TRBJ1-3	CASRPDRDSGNTIYF	TGTGCCAGCAGACCGGACCGCGACTCTGGAAACACCATATATTTT
NA	TRBV6-6	few	TRBJ1-6	CAAGQPLNSPLHF	TGTGCCGCTGGACAGCCACTAAATTCACCCCTCCACTTT
TRBD1	TRBV3-1/TRBV3-2	once	TRBJ1-1	CASSQEGRDRGSEAFF	TGTGCCAGCAGCCAAGAAGGAAGGGACAGGGGGAGTGAAGCTTTCTTT
TRBD1	TRBV18	NA	TRBJ1-1	CASSPKQTGGSEAFF	TGTGCCAGCTCACCGAAGCAGACAGGGGGATCTGAAGCTTTCTTT
TRBD1	TRBV3-1/TRBV3-2	few	TRBJ1-1	CASSPRDRGPTEAFF	TGTGCCAGCAGCCCCCGGGACAGGGGGCCCACTGAAGCTTTCTTT
NA	TRBV4-3	few	TRBJ2-1	CASSQDPQGNFNEQFF	TGCGCCAGCAGCCAAGATCCCCAGGGGAATTTCAATGAGCAGTTCTTC
NA	TRBV3-1/TRBV3-2	NA	TRBJ1-1	CASSRRGGKGTEAFF	TGTGCCAGCAGCCGGAGAGGGGGTAAAGGCACTGAAGCTTTCTTT
NA	TRBV7-8	NA	TRBJ1-4	CASSPLRVLTGTNEKLFF	TGTGCCAGCAGCCCACTGCGGGTCCTAACCGGGACTAATGAAAAACTGTTTTTT
NA	TRBV19	few	TRBJ1-2	CASSSDRPYGYTF	TGTGCCAGTAGTAGTGACAGGCCCTATGGCTACACCTTC
NA	TRBV10-3	NA	TRBJ2-3	CAISGNFPGDTQYF	TGTGCCATCAGTGGAAATTTTCCGGGAGATACGCAGTATTTT
NA	TRBV30	few	TRBJ1-4	CAWSATGGYNEKLFF	TGTGCCTGGAGTGCGACTGGGGGTTATAATGAAAAACTGTTTTTT
NA	TRBV19	NA	TRBJ1-5	CASSEGRGVHQPQHF	TGTGCCAGTAGTGAGGGGCGGGGCGTACATCAGCCCCAGCATTTT
TRBD1	TRBV11-3	NA	TRBJ1-1	CASSLGPTSGGAFF	TGTGCCAGCAGCTTAGGACCAACCTCAGGGGGGGCTTTCTTT
NA	TRBV6-5	NA	TRBJ1-1	CASRRGWAEAFF	TGTGCCAGCAGGCGCGGGTGGGCTGAAGCTTTCTTT
NA	TRBV7-3	NA	TRBJ2-5	CASSLTVGETQYF	TGTGCCAGCAGCTTAACGGTCGGAGAGACCCAGTACTTC
TRBD1	TRBV5-6	few	TRBJ1-6	CASSPGQGKNSPLHF	TGTGCCAGCAGCCCTGGACAGGGGAAAAATTCACCCCTCCACTTT
NA	TRBV9	NA	TRBJ2-7	CASSVEASGRYEQYF	TGTGCCAGCAGCGTAGAGGCCAGCGGAAGGTACGAGCAGTACTTC
TRBD1	TRBV18	NA	TRBJ1-6	CASSLSTGTGGSPLHF	TGTGCCAGCTCCTTAAGCACCGGGACAGGGGGGTCACCCCTCCACTTT
NA	TRBV7-8	few	TRBJ1-4	CASRGGINEKLFF	TGTGCCAGCAGAGGGGGGATTAATGAAAAACTGTTTTTT
NA	TRBV18	NA	TRBJ2-7	CASSPPRVRGLVPYEQYF	TGTGCCAGCTCACCACCGAGGGTAAGAGGGCTCGTACCCTACGAGCAGTACTTC
NA	TRBV12-3/TRBV12-4	NA	TRBJ2-1	CASSPLMNNEQFF	TGTGCCAGCAGCCCCCTTATGAACAATGAGCAGTTCTTC
TRBD1	TRBV7-3	NA	TRBJ1-1	CASRVDRLNTEAFF	TGTGCCAGCAGGGTGGACAGGTTGAACACTGAAGCTTTCTTT
NA	TRBV27	NA	TRBJ1-1	CASSFYRSTEAFF	TGTGCCAGCAGTTTTTACCGGAGCACTGAAGCTTTCTTT